The clone carrying this T cell receptor beta chain appeared many times. The CDR3 is 13 amino acids. With 5 bases removed from V and 3 bases from J, the gap between germline ends came to 10 bases. Germline V gene data show CDR1 as MNHEY and CDR2 as SVGAGI. These data are taken from a study of kidney transplant recipient with SARS-CoV-2 infection. In TCRdb, the reads were re-called with MiXCR into one record per CDR3 protein. The sample shows approximately 240,000 distinct CDR3 sequences, 29% of them seen only once. The clonotype comes from a young adult male patient who had COVID-19 and was a kidney transplant recipient. A share of the T cells may be of graft donor origin. V and J are TRBV6-5 and TRBJ1-2; D gene unclear. The sequenced sample was a blood sample, obtained at baseline and around day 110 from a kidney transplant recipient. CDR3 coding DNA: TGTGCCAGCAGTCTAGACCCCGACTATGGCTACACCTTC. It yields the protein CASSLDPDYGYTF.